The clone carrying this TCR beta chain was seen repeatedly, ten times or more. Antigen specificity is unknown. Researchers took RNA transcripts and amplified the TCR beta CDR3 regions from them. When the TCR CDR3 underwent first-round RT-PCR, the HTBI primer set was used. Using its own MiXCR run on the multiplex PCR reads, TCRdb lists one record per CDR3 protein. The sample holds roughly 180,000 distinct CDR3 sequences, about a tenth seen once. V was trimmed by 7 bases and J by 0 bases, leaving 15 bases between them. The length of the CDR3 is 15 residues. Germline V gene lookup returns CDR1 SNHLY and CDR2 FYNNEI. The entry originates in a study of T cells in Graves' hyperthyroidism and ophthalmopathy. Regarding the study as a whole: The model anticipated ophthalmopathy a median around six months pre-onset.

The rearrangement links TRBV2 to TRBJ1-1; no clear D. What was sequenced was blood. This receptor was obtained from a woman aged 18-29 years with Graves' hyperthyroidism that later progressed to Graves' ophthalmopathy. DNA of the CDR3: TGTGCCAGCACCAAAAGCGGGATTCTGAACACTGAAGCTTTCTTT. Amino acid sequence: CASTKSGILNTEAFF. Variable domain in full (rest from reference TRBV2 and TRBJ1-1): EPEVTQTPSHQVTQMGQEVILRCVPISNHLYFYWYRQILGQKVEFLVSFYNNEISEKSEIFDDQFSVERPDGSNFTLKIRSTKLEDSAMYFCASTKSGILNTEAFFGQGTRLTVV.